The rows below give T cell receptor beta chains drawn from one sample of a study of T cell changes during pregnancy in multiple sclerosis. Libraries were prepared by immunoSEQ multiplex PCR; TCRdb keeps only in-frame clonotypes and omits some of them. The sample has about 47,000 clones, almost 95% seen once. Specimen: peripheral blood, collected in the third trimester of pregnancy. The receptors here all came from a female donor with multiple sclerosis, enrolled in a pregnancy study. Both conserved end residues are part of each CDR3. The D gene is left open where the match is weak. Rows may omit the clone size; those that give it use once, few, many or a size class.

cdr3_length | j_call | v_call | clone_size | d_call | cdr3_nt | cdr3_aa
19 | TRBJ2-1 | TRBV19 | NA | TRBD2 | TGTGCCAGTAGTATAGATCAGCTAGCGGGAGTTGGCTTGGGGAATGAGCAGTTCTTC | CASSIDQLAGVGLGNEQFF
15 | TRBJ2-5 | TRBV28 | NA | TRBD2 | TGTGCCAGCAGTTTAGGCGGGAGGCCGCAAGAGACCCAGTACTTC | CASSLGGRPQETQYF
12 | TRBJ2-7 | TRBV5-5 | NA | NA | TGTGCCAGCAGCTGGACAGATTACGAGCAGTACTTC | CASSWTDYEQYF
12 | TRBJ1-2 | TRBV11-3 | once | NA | TGTGCCAGCAGCTTAACTGACTCGGGCTACACCTTC | CASSLTDSGYTF
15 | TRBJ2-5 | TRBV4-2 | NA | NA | TGTGCCAGCAGCCAAGATGGCTCAGTCCAAGAGACCCAGTACTTC | CASSQDGSVQETQYF
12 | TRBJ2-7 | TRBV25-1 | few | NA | TGTGCCAGCAGTGCAAGCCAACACGAGCAGTACTTC | CASSASQHEQYF
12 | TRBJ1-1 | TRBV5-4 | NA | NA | TGTGCCAGCAGCTTGGCAGAAAATGAAGCTTTCTTT | CASSLAENEAFF
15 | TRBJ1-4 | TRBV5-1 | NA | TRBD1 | TGCGCCAGCAGCGTGGGCAGGGGGCAATTTGAAAAACTGTTTTTT | CASSVGRGQFEKLFF
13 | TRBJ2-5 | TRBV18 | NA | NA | TGTGCCAGCTCACTGGGTAGCCTAGAGACCCAGTACTTC | CASSLGSLETQYF
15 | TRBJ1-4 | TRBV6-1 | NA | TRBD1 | TGTGCCAGCAGAGAAGCCGGGACAGGAAATGAAAAGCTGTTTTTT | CASREAGTGNEKLFF
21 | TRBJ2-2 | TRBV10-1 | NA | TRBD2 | TGCGCCAGCAGTGGGGGGACTCTAGCGGGAGGGCCCAAATTTTGTGTCGGGGAGCTGTTTTTT | CASSGGTLAGGPKFCVGELFF
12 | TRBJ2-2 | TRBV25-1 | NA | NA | TGTGCCAGCACAACAGGGCCCGGGGAGCTGTTTTTT | CASTTGPGELFF
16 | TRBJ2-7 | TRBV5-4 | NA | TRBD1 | TGTGCCAGCAGCTTGGGGCGGGACAGGACCTCCTACGAGCAGTACTTC | CASSLGRDRTSYEQYF
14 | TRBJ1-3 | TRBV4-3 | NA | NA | TGCGCCAGCAGCCCGGTTATCTCTGGAAACACCATATATTTT | CASSPVISGNTIYF
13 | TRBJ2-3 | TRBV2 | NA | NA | TGTGCCAGCAGCAACAATCGCCCAGATACGCAGTATTTT | CASSNNRPDTQYF
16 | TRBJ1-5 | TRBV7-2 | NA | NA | TGTGCCAGCAGCTTAGGAGGGAACTTGGGAGAACAGCCCCAGCATTTT | CASSLGGNLGEQPQHF
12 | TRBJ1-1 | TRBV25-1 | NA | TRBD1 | TGTGCCAGCAGCCGACAGGGTTTGGGAGCTTTCTTT | CASSRQGLGAFF
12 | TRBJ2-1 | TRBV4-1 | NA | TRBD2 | TGCGCCAGCAGCCAACATATCGGACTAGAGGTCTTC | CASSQHIGLEVF
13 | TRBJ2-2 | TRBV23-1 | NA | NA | TGCGCCAGCAGTCAATCGATTGGAGTGGAGCTGTTTTTT | CASSQSIGVELFF
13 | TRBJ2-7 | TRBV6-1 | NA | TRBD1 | TGTGCCAGATCCAGGGGGCCCACCTACGAGCAGTACTTC | CARSRGPTYEQYF
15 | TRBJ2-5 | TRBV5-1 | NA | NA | TGCGCCAGCAGCCCCCTGGGACTGTACCAAGAGACCCAGTACTTC | CASSPLGLYQETQYF
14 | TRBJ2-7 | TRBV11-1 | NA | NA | TGTGCCAGCAGCTTAGGAGGGATACCCTACGAGCAGTACTTC | CASSLGGIPYEQYF
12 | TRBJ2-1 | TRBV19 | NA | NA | TGTGCCAGTAGTATTGGTGGGAGTGAGCAGTTCTTC | CASSIGGSEQFF
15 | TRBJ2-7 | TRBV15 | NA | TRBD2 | TGTGCCACCAGCAGGCATTCTAGCGGTCCCTACGAGCAGTACTTC | CATSRHSSGPYEQYF
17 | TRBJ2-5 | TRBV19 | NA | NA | TGTGCCAGTAGTATAGTCATCCCGACAGGAGTTGGGGAGACCCAGTACTTC | CASSIVIPTGVGETQYF
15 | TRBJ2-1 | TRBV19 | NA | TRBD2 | TGTGCCAGTAGGAGGGGACTAGCGGAATACAATGAGCAGTTCTTC | CASRRGLAEYNEQFF
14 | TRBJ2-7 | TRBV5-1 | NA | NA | TGCGCCAGCAGCTTGGGATATAGCGGTTACGAGCAGTACTTC | CASSLGYSGYEQYF
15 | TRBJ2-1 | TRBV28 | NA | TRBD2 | TGTGCCAGCAGTTTACTGCGGGAGGCCCCCAGCGAGCAGTTCTTC | CASSLLREAPSEQFF
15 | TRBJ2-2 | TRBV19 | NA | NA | TGTGCCAGTAAAGACCACAGCAAGGCCACCGGGGAGCTGTTTTTT | CASKDHSKATGELFF
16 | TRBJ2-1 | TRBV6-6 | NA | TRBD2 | TGTGCCAGCAGTGCGACTAGCGCCAGCTCCTACAATGAGCAGTTCTTC | CASSATSASSYNEQFF
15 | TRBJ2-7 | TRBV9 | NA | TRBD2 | TGTGCCAGCAGCGTTCTAGCGGGGGCTTCCTACGAGCAGTACTTC | CASSVLAGASYEQYF